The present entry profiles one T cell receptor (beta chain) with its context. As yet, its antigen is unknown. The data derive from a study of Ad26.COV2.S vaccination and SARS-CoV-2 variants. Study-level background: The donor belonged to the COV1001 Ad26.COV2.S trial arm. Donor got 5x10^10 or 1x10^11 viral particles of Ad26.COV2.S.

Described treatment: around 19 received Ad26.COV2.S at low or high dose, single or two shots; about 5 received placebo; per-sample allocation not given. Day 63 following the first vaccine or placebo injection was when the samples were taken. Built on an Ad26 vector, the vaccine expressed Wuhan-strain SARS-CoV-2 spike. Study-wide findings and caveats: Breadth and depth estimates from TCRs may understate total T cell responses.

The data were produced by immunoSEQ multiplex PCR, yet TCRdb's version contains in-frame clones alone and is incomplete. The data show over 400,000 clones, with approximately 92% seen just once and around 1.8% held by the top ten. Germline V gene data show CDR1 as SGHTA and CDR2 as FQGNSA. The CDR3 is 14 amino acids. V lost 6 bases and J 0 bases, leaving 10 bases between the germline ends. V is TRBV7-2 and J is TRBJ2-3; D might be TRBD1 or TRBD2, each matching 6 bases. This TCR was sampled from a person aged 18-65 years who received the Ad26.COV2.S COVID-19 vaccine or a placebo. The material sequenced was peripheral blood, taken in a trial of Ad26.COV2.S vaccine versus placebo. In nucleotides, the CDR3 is TGTGCCAGCAGAGGGGGGCGGAGCACAGATACGCAGTATTTT. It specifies CASRGGRSTDTQYF.